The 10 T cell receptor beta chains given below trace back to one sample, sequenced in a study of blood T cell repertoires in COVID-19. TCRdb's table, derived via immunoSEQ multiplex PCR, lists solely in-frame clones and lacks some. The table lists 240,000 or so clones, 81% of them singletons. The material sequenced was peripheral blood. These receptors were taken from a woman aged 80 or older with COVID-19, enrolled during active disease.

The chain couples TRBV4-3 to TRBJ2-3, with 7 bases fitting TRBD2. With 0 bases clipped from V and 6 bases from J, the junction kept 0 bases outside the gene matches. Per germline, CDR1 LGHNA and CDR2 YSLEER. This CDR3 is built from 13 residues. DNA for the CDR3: TGCGCCAGCAGCCAAGAGGGGGGGGATACGCAGTATTTT. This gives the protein CASSQEGGDTQYF.

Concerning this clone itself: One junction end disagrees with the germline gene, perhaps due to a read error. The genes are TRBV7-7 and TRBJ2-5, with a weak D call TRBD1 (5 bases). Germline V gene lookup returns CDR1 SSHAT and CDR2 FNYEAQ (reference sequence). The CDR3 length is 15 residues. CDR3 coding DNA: TGTGCTAGCAGCTCAGGGCTTTCCACCCAAGAGACCCAGTACTTC. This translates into CASSSGLSTQETQYF.

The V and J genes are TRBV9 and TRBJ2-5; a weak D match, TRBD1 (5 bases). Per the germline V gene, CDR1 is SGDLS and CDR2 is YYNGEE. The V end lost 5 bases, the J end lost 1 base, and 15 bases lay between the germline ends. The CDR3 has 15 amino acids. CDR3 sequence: CASSPMGQGQETQYF. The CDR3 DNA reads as TGTGCCAGCAGTCCCATGGGGCAGGGCCAAGAGACCCAGTACTTC.

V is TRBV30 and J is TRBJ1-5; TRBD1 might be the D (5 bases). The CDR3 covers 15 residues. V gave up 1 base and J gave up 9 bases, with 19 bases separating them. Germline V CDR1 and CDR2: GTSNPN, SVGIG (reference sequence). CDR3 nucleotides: TGTGCCTGGAGTGCAGCGACAGTCTCCGTTTCGCCCCAGCATTTT. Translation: CAWSAATVSVSPQHF.

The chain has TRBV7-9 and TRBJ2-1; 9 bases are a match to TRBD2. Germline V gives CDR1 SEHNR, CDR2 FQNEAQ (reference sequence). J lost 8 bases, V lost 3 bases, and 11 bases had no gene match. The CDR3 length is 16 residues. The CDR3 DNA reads TGTGCCAGCAGCTTCTCTGCGGGAGGGCCGGGCGATGAGCAGTTCTTC. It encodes CASSFSAGGPGDEQFF. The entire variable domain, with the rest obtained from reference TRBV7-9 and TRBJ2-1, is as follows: DTGVSQNPRHKITKRGQNVTFRCDPISEHNRLYWYRQTLGQGPEFLTYFQNEAQLEKSRLLSDRFSAERPKGSFSTLEIQRTEQGDSAMYLCASSFSAGGPGDEQFFGPGTRLTVL.

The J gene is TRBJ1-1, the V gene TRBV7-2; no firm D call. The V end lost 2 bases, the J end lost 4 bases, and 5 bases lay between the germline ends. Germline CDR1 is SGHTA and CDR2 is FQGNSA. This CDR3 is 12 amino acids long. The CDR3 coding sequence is TGTGCCAGCAGCTTATACTCCACTGAAGCTTTCTTT. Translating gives CASSLYSTEAFF.

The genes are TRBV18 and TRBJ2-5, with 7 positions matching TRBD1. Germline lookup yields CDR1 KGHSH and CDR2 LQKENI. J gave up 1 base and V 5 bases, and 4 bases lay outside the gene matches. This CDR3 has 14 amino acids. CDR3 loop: CASSNDRVQETQYF. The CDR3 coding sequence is TGTGCCAGCTCAAACGACAGGGTCCAAGAGACCCAGTACTTC.

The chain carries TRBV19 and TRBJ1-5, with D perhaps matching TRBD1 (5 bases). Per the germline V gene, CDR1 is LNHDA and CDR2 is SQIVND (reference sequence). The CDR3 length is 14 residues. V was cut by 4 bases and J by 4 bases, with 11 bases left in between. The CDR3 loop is CASSTNRINQPQHF. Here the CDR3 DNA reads TGTGCCAGTAGTACGAACAGGATAAATCAGCCCCAGCATTTT.

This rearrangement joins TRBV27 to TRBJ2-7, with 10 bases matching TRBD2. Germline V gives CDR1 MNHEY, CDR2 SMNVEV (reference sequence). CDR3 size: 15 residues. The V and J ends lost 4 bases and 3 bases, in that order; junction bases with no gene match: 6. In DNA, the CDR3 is TGTGCCAGCAGTTCCCCGACTAGCGGGCGCTACGAGCAGTACTTC. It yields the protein CASSSPTSGRYEQYF.

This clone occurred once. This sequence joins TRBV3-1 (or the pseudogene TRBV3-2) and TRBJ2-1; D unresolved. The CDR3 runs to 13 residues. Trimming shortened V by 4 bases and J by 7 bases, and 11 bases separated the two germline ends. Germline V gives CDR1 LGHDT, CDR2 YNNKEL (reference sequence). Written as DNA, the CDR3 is TGTGCCAGCAGCCGCGTAGTGGAGAATGAGCAGTTCTTC. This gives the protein CASSRVVENEQFF.